The next 11 T cell receptor beta chains were all read from a single sample in a study of cytomegalovirus exposure and HLA in healthy donors. Researchers ran the PCR with 60 Vbeta and 13 Jbeta primers. The repertoire was sequenced with immunoSEQ multiplex PCR; TCRdb's copy has only in-frame clones and lacks some. The table has fewer than 250,000 clones, 75% to 80% seen once. The material sequenced was PBMCs. All receptors come from a man aged 18 to 30 in good health and CMV-seronegative.

A single count supports this clone. V gene TRBV15 combines with J gene TRBJ2-7; maybe TRBD2 (5 bases). Trimming cost V 0 bases and J 0 bases, with 9 bases left between them. The CDR3 is 15 residues long. CDR1 and CDR2 from the germline V gene are LNHNV and YYDKDF (reference sequence). This CDR3 is CATSRDRLNSYEQYF. The CDR3 DNA reads TGTGCCACCAGCAGAGATCGACTAAACTCCTACGAGCAGTACTTC. Supplemented by reference TRBV15 and TRBJ2-7, the full variable domain reads DAMVIQNPRYQVTQFGKPVTLSCSQTLNHNVMYWYQQKSSQAPKLLFHYYDKDFNNEADTPDNFQSRRPNTSFCFLDIRSPGLGDTAMYLCATSRDRLNSYEQYFGPGTRLTVT.

The chain has TRBV4-3 and TRBJ1-3; tentative D call: TRBD1 (6 bases). V was cut by 1 base and J by 0 bases, with 7 bases left in between. The CDR3 has 15 residues. The germline gives CDR1 LGHNA, CDR2 YSLEER. The CDR3 protein is CASSQGGGSGNTIYF. For the CDR3, the DNA is TGCGCCAGCAGCCAAGGAGGGGGCTCTGGAAACACCATATATTTT.

The chain joins TRBV18 to TRBJ2-3; 11 nucleotides align to TRBD2. Germline V lookup: CDR1 KGHSH, CDR2 LQKENI. This CDR3 has 17 amino acids. The V and J ends lost 2 bases and 2 bases, in that order; junction bases with no gene match: 6. The CDR3 bases are TGTGCCAGCTCACCAGTAACTAGCGGGAGCATCACAGATACGCAGTATTTT. Its protein is CASSPVTSGSITDTQYF. Together with reference TRBV18 and TRBJ2-3, the CDR3 gives the full variable domain: NAGVMQNPRHLVRRRGQEARLRCSPMKGHSHVYWYRQLPEEGLKFMVYLQKENIIDESGMPKERFSAEFPKEGPSILRIQQVVRGDSAAYFCASSPVTSGSITDTQYFGPGTRLTVL.

The chain combines TRBV18 with TRBJ2-2, with a possible D match to TRBD2 (6 bases). Germline V lookup: CDR1 KGHSH, CDR2 LQKENI. With 5 bases removed from V and 2 bases from J, the gap between germline ends came to 12 bases. CDR3 length: 15 residues. The CDR3 reads CASSSGTSNTGELFF. For the CDR3, the DNA is TGTGCCAGCTCATCCGGGACTTCAAACACCGGGGAGCTGTTTTTT.

The gene calls are TRBV29-1 and TRBJ1-1, with TRBD1 matching over 9 bases. CDR1 SQVTM and CDR2 ANQGSEA come from the germline V gene. V was clipped by 6 bases and J by 4 bases; unmatched bases: 6. The CDR3 spans 13 residues. Written as DNA, the CDR3 is TGCAGCGTATCGACAGGGGGTCTCACTGAAGCTTTCTTT. The encoded protein is CSVSTGGLTEAFF. Full variable domain (outside the CDR3, taken from reference TRBV29-1 and TRBJ1-1): SAVISQKPSRDICQRGTSLTIQCQVDSQVTMMFWYRQQPGQSLTLIATANQGSEATYESGFVIDKFPISRPNLTFSTLTVSNMSPEDSSIYLCSVSTGGLTEAFFGQGTRLTVV.

The V and J genes are TRBV4-3 and TRBJ2-1, with 8 bases aligning to TRBD2. V shed 0 bases, J shed 4 bases, and the junction held 8 bases outside the gene matches. The length of the CDR3 is 17 residues. Germline lookup yields CDR1 LGHNA and CDR2 YSLEER. In nucleotides, the CDR3 is TGCGCCAGCAGCCAAGATAGCGGGGCGGGGGGTTACAATGAGCAGTTCTTC. Its translation is CASSQDSGAGGYNEQFF.

This sequence joins TRBV11-3 and TRBJ1-1; D gene unclear. Trimming took off 5 bases at V and 1 base at J, with 8 bases between the two ends. From germline, CDR1 is SGHNT and CDR2 YENEEA. The CDR3 sequence is 13 residues long. In DNA, the CDR3 is TGTGCCAGCAGCGCAAACAGGAACACTGAAGCTTTCTTT. Translating it yields CASSANRNTEAFF.

This clone rates as medium-sized. The rearrangement links TRBV28 to TRBJ1-1; D not resolved. V lost 6 bases and J lost 0, with 17 bases in between. The CDR3 is 16 amino acids. Germline V CDR1 and CDR2: MDHEN, SYDVKM. CDR3 bases: TGTGCCAGCAGCGCAATTACAGCCAACTTGAACACTGAAGCTTTCTTT. Encoded protein: CASSAITANLNTEAFF.

This chain links TRBV5-1 with TRBJ2-5; a weak D match, TRBD1 (5 bases). V was shortened by 7 bases and J by 0 bases, with 16 bases between the two germline ends. CDR1 is SGHRS, CDR2 YFSETQ, per germline. The CDR3 contains 15 residues. Here the CDR3 DNA reads TGCGCCAGCTCGAAGGGGCGGTTGTACCAAGAGACCCAGTACTTC. Protein product: CASSKGRLYQETQYF.

V is TRBV27 and J is TRBJ2-3; tentatively, D is TRBD1 (5 bases). CDR3 size: 15 residues. The ends were cut back, 0 bases at V and 6 bases at J, with 13 bases in the middle. The germline CDR1 and CDR2 sequences are MNHEY and SMNVEV (reference sequence). Here the CDR3 DNA reads TGTGCCAGCAGTTTATCCGGGCCAGGGATGGATACGCAGTATTTT. As protein: CASSLSGPGMDTQYF.

V usage is TRBV7-3 and J usage is TRBJ2-1, with 8 bases aligning to TRBD2. Germline V gives CDR1 SGHTA, CDR2 FQGTGA. CDR3 length: 16 residues. V lost 2 bases, J lost 7 bases, and 10 bases stayed unmatched. CDR3 bases: TGTGCCAGCAGCTTATACCCGGGACTAGTATCGAATGAGCAGTTCTTC. This encodes CASSLYPGLVSNEQFF.